The 10 T cell receptor beta chains listed next were all sequenced from one sample in a study of OX40 agonist ivuxolimab in advanced cancers. Preparation of the library involved the immunoSEQ multiplex PCR assay. TCRdb took over this immuneACCESS table, retaining in-frame rearrangements with V and J assigned. Such tables are incomplete; in checked studies, under half of the missing clones stem from an unresolved V gene, and the remainder is unexplained. The table for this sample lists around 60,000 clones; around nine tenths of them were counted only once. 0.77% of the sample lies in the top ten. This specimen consisted of CD4+ or CD8+ T cells sorted from blood, obtained in a trial of the OX40 agonist ivuxolimab. These receptors were obtained from an adult with an advanced solid tumor such as melanoma, head and neck, liver or kidney cancer.

The chain has TRBV11-3 and TRBJ2-7; D possibly corresponds to TRBD2 (6 bases). V lost 2 bases and J 5 bases, leaving 19 bases between the germline ends. CDR3 size: 16 residues. From germline, CDR1 is SGHNT and CDR2 YENEEA. This CDR3 is CASSLNRRAGLDEQYF. The CDR3 DNA follows: TGTGCCAGCAGCTTAAACAGGAGGGCCGGTTTGGACGAGCAGTACTTC.

This clone came up a few times. CDR3 protein: CASSIKSGNYGYTF. CDR3 nucleotide sequence: TGCGCCAGCAGTATAAAATCGGGTAACTATGGCTACACCTTC. The rearrangement links TRBV4-3 to TRBJ1-2; D gene unclear. Germline V gene sequence: CDR1 LGHNA, CDR2 YSLEER. Trimming shortened V by 6 bases and J by 1 base, and 12 bases separated the two germline ends. The CDR3 totals 14 residues.

The chain joins TRBV19 to TRBJ1-5; no clear D gene. CDR1 LNHDA and CDR2 SQIVND come from the germline V gene (reference sequence). The length of the CDR3 is 16 residues. V lost 1 base and J lost 2, with 12 bases in between. The CDR3 nucleotides are TGTGCCAGTAGTATAGCGGCGGAATCGGGCAATCAGCCCCAGCATTTT. As protein: CASSIAAESGNQPQHF.

The V call is TRBV6-1, the J call TRBJ2-5, with D possibly matching TRBD2 (6 bases). The CDR3 has 16 residues. The V gene's germline CDR1 is MNHNS and CDR2 SASEGT. V was shortened by 2 bases and J by 1 base, with 14 bases between the two germline ends. The CDR3 DNA sequence: TGTGCCAGCAGTGAACAGTCCGGGGGAGGCCAAGAGACCCAGTACTTC. Translated: CASSEQSGGGQETQYF.

This clone was seen only once. J is TRBJ1-5 and V is TRBV4-1; D might be TRBD1 (5 bases). The V and J ends lost 0 bases and 11 bases respectively, with 14 bases between them. The length of the CDR3 is 14 residues. Looked up from germline, CDR1 is MGHRA and CDR2 is YSYEKL. DNA for the CDR3: TGCGCCAGCAGCCAAGATGACGGGGGGACCTCCCAGCATTTT. Protein: CASSQDDGGTSQHF.

The CDR3 is CASSPLTGGKTQYF. Written as DNA, the CDR3 is TGTGCCAGCAGCCCCCTGACAGGGGGGAAGACCCAGTACTTC. The chain combines TRBV4-2 with TRBJ2-5; 9 nucleotides agree with TRBD1. Germline assignment: CDR1 LGHNA and CDR2 YNFKEQ. Unmatched junction bases numbered 6, after V lost 4 bases and J lost 6 bases. This CDR3 contains 14 residues.

This clone appeared a single time. For the CDR3, the DNA is TGTGCCAGCACCGAGCGGGGGACGGCCAAAAACATTCAGTACTTC. Its protein is CASTERGTAKNIQYF. This chain joins TRBV7-2 and TRBJ2-4, with 8 positions matching TRBD2. CDR3 size: 15 residues. The ends lost 7 bases at V and 1 base at J; junction bases unmatched: 6. Germline values: CDR1 SGHTA, CDR2 FQGNSA.

The chain has TRBV13 and TRBJ2-3; 7 nucleotides line up with TRBD2. This CDR3 comprises 15 residues. Germline V gene data show CDR1 as PRHDT and CDR2 as FYEKMQ (reference sequence). The J segment lost 1 base and the V segment lost 3 bases, leaving 4 bases of the junction unmatched. CDR3 nucleotide sequence: TGTGCCAGCAGCTTCGGAACTAGCGGCACAGATACGCAGTATTTT. Its protein is CASSFGTSGTDTQYF.

This rearrangement joins TRBV2 to TRBJ1-1; no definite D call. Trimming shortened V by 6 bases and J by 2 bases, and 10 bases separated the two germline ends. CDR1 SNHLY and CDR2 FYNNEI come from the germline V gene. This CDR3 is built from 13 residues. The CDR3 DNA reads as TGTGCCAGCAGCGTAGACACCAACACTGAAGCTTTCTTT. The encoded protein is CASSVDTNTEAFF.

The rearrangement links TRBV5-1 to TRBJ1-3; 7 bases match TRBD1. The junction had 11 bases not matched to a gene; V was cut back by 4 bases and J by 4 bases. The CDR3 extends over 16 amino acids. Germline CDR1 reads SGHRS; CDR2 reads YFSETQ. CDR3 sequence reads: CASSPTGDPSGNTIYF. CDR3 in DNA: TGCGCCAGCAGCCCTACAGGGGACCCCTCGGGAAACACCATATATTTT.